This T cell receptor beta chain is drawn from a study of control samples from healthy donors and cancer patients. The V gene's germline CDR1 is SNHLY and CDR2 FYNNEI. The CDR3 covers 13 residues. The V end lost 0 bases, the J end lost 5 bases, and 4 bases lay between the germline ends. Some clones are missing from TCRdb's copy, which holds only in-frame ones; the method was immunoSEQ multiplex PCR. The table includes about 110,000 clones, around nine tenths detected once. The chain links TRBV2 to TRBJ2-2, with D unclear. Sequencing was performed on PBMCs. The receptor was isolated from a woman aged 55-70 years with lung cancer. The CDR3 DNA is TGTGCCAGCAGTGAAGCCGGTACCGGGGAGCTGTTTTTT. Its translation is CASSEAGTGELFF.